A single sample gave rise to the 21 T cell receptor beta chains below, sequenced in a study of blood T cell repertoires in COVID-19. Assay used: immunoSEQ multiplex PCR; TCRdb lists only in-frame clones, some missing. The profile covers a few hundred thousand clones, with about 84% appearing a single time and 4.3% taken by the ten largest. The specimen was PBMCs or T cells enriched from blood (not recorded which). These receptors were obtained from a man aged 25-40 years with acute COVID-19.

This chain connects TRBV15 to TRBJ1-1; D is uncertain. The V end was cut by 3 bases, the J end by 1 base, with 9 bases between. Germline V gives CDR1 LNHNV, CDR2 YYDKDF (reference sequence). CDR3 length equals 14 residues. CDR3 bases: TGTGCCACCAGCAGCCCGGGGAGGAACACTGAAGCTTTCTTT. This encodes CATSSPGRNTEAFF.

The V and J genes are TRBV10-3 and TRBJ2-7; 7 positions match TRBD1. CDR1 and CDR2 (germline): ENHRY, SYGVKD. J was trimmed by 5 bases and V by 8 bases; bases with no gene match: 15. The CDR3 covers 15 residues. The CDR3 reads CAISPRDSEVHEQYF. CDR3 DNA: TGTGCCATCTCCCCTAGGGACAGCGAAGTCCACGAGCAGTACTTC.

In DNA form, the CDR3 reads TGTGCCAGTAAGGGGCTATCTGGAAACACCATATATTTT. Its protein product is CASKGLSGNTIYF. The chain carries TRBV19 and TRBJ1-3; D is possibly TRBD1 (5 bases). This CDR3 is built from 13 residues. Trimming took 7 bases from V and 1 from J, leaving 8 bases between them. Germline V gene lookup returns CDR1 LNHDA and CDR2 SQIVND (reference sequence).

CDR3 nucleotides: TGTGCCAGCAGCCAAGTCGCCCCGCTAGCGGGGGGTGTACAAGAGACCCAGTACTTC. Translated, it gives CASSQVAPLAGGVQETQYF. The genes are TRBV3-1 (or the pseudogene TRBV3-2) and TRBJ2-5, with 11 positions matching TRBD2. The germline CDR1 and CDR2 sequences are LGHDT and YNNKEL (reference sequence). V shed 1 base and J 2 bases; nucleotides not matched to a gene: 12. This CDR3 is built from 19 residues.

This clone was counted once. This sequence joins TRBV20-1 and TRBJ1-6; 7 nucleotides line up with TRBD1. The ends lost 6 bases at V and 7 bases at J; junction bases unmatched: 12. CDR1 is DFQATT, CDR2 SNEGSKA, per germline (reference sequence). This CDR3 has 15 residues. The CDR3 protein is CSASYLTGSNSPLHF. The CDR3 DNA follows: TGCAGTGCGAGTTATTTGACAGGGTCGAATTCACCCCTCCACTTT.

The rearrangement joins TRBV30 to TRBJ1-1, with 7 bases that match TRBD1. There are 13 residues in the CDR3. The V gene end was trimmed by 5 bases and the J gene end by 6 bases; junction bases not matched to a gene: 9. The V gene's germline CDR1 is GTSNPN and CDR2 SVGIG (reference sequence). The CDR3 nucleotides are TGTGCCTGGGGCCCCCGCACAGGGGCTGAAGCTTTCTTT. Translated: CAWGPRTGAEAFF.

The chain employs TRBV11-3 and TRBJ2-1, with TRBD2 matching 9 bases. V was pared by 5 bases and J by 8 bases, with 4 bases of the junction left unmatched. The CDR3 has 13 residues. Germline CDR1 and CDR2: SGHNT and YENEEA. CDR3 protein: CASSPRTSDEQFF. In nucleotides, the CDR3 is TGTGCCAGCAGCCCACGGACTAGCGATGAGCAGTTCTTC.

This rearrangement joins TRBV24-1 to TRBJ1-2; maybe TRBD1 (5 bases). Germline V gene lookup returns CDR1 KGHDR and CDR2 SFDVKD. This CDR3 is built from 13 residues. V lost 5 bases and J lost 4, with 10 bases in between. Here the CDR3 reads CATSGYGGYGYTF. Written as DNA, the CDR3 is TGTGCCACCAGTGGGTACGGGGGCTATGGCTACACCTTC.

The table lists this clone with a count of one. Other DNA sequences of this sample code for an identical CDR3. This rearrangement joins TRBV24-1 to TRBJ2-1; the match to TRBD1 covers 10 bases. Trimming took 2 bases from V and 5 from J; bases not matched to a gene: 2. Germline V CDR1 and CDR2: KGHDR, SFDVKD. This CDR3 is 15 amino acids long. Here the CDR3 DNA reads TGTGCCACCAGTGATTCGGGACAGGGGAACAATGAGCAGTTCTTC. Its translation is CATSDSGQGNNEQFF.

This clone has just one count. The J gene is TRBJ2-1, the V gene TRBV13, with 10 positions matching TRBD2. The J segment lost 4 bases and the V segment lost 4 bases, leaving 1 base of the junction unmatched. The germline gives CDR1 PRHDT, CDR2 FYEKMQ (reference sequence). This CDR3 comprises 14 residues. The CDR3: CASSSTSGYNEQFF. CDR3 nucleotide sequence: TGTGCCAGCAGCTCGACTAGCGGGTACAATGAGCAGTTCTTC.

The sample holds a few counts of this clone. This chain uses TRBV28 with TRBJ1-2; TRBD1 might be the D (5 bases). The germline V gene encodes CDR1 MDHEN and CDR2 SYDVKM. The V end was cut by 5 bases, the J end by 4 bases, with 17 bases between. This CDR3 is built from 15 residues. CDR3 in amino acids: CASSGESWGLYGYTF. The CDR3 DNA follows: TGTGCCAGCAGTGGAGAAAGTTGGGGCCTCTATGGCTACACCTTC.

The V call is TRBV6-1, the J call TRBJ1-2, with D perhaps matching TRBD1 (6 bases). The CDR3 consists of 13 residues. Trimming stripped 3 bases from V and 3 bases from J, with 8 bases between. CDR1 MNHNS and CDR2 SASEGT come from the germline V gene. The CDR3 spells CASSEGADYGYTF. CDR3 nucleotides: TGTGCCAGCAGTGAGGGGGCTGACTATGGCTACACCTTC.

This chain joins TRBV6-1 and TRBJ1-2, with 9 bases lining up with TRBD1. The CDR3 consists of 15 residues. Germline V gene data show CDR1 as MNHNS and CDR2 as SASEGT. With 3 bases clipped from V and 6 bases from J, the junction kept 8 bases outside the gene matches. CDR3 DNA: TGTGCCAGCAGTGACACAGGGGGCAGGACGGATGGCTACACCTTC. Its protein product is CASSDTGGRTDGYTF.

The chain couples TRBV5-4 to TRBJ1-1, with D tentatively TRBD1 (5 bases). Germline-derived CDR1 and CDR2 are SGHNT and YYREEE (reference sequence). V was cut by 7 bases and J by 0 bases, with 16 bases left in between. This CDR3 is 15 amino acids long. As DNA, the CDR3 is TGTGCCAGCTGGAGGGACGGTATTATGAACACTGAAGCTTTCTTT. Its translation is CASWRDGIMNTEAFF.

V gene TRBV6-5 combines with J gene TRBJ2-3, with D hard to call. Germline assignment: CDR1 MNHEY and CDR2 SVGAGI. V was cut by 5 bases and J by 6 bases, with 15 bases left in between. This CDR3 has 14 amino acids. In DNA, the CDR3 is TGTGCCAGCAGTCTCACTACGACGGCTGATACGCAGTATTTT. Its translation: CASSLTTTADTQYF.

This chain joins TRBV20-1 and TRBJ1-2; D possibly corresponds to TRBD1 (6 bases). Trimming pared 3 bases from V and 7 bases from J, leaving 18 bases between. CDR3 size: 14 residues. Germline lookup yields CDR1 DFQATT and CDR2 SNEGSKA (reference sequence). In DNA form, the CDR3 reads TGCAGTGCTAGTTCCCCCCGGGGGGCGGGTGGCTACACCTTC. Protein: CSASSPRGAGGYTF.

The chain recombines TRBV7-3 with TRBJ1-2; the match to TRBD1 covers 8 bases. The V gene end was trimmed by 1 base and the J gene end by 6 bases; junction bases not matched to a gene: 1. The length of the CDR3 is 13 residues. Germline V CDR1 and CDR2: SGHTA, FQGTGA. CDR3 amino acids: CASSLMTGDGYTF. The CDR3 DNA reads as TGTGCCAGCAGCTTAATGACAGGGGATGGCTACACCTTC.

The V call is TRBV19, the J call TRBJ1-3, with D uncertain. Germline V gives CDR1 LNHDA, CDR2 SQIVND (reference sequence). This CDR3 is 15 amino acids long. V lost 4 bases and J 4 bases, leaving 14 bases between the germline ends. CDR3: CASSTGSRRGNTIYF. CDR3 coding DNA: TGTGCCAGTAGTACAGGTTCCCGTAGAGGAAACACCATATATTTT.

The gene calls are TRBV18 and TRBJ2-6; no definite D call. Deletions cut 2 bases from V and 0 bases from J, with 8 bases between. CDR1 is KGHSH, CDR2 LQKENI, per germline. CDR3 length equals 16 residues. The CDR3 sequence is CASSPTDTSGANVLTF. In nucleotides, the CDR3 is TGTGCCAGCTCACCAACCGACACCTCTGGGGCCAACGTCCTGACTTTC.

The rearrangement joins TRBV19 to TRBJ1-2; 8 bases line up with TRBD1. Germline CDR1 reads LNHDA; CDR2 reads SQIVND (reference sequence). Trimming at V came to 2 bases and at J to 5 bases, leaving 4 bases not matched to a gene. The CDR3 loop spans 14 amino acids. CDR3 amino acids: CASSIRQGAYGYTF. In DNA, the CDR3 is TGTGCCAGTAGTATAAGGCAGGGGGCGTATGGCTACACCTTC.

This chain joins TRBV11-2 and TRBJ2-1, with TRBD2 identical over 15 bases. The CDR3 spans 17 residues. Losses at the gene ends were 2 bases for V and 9 bases for J; bases not matched to a gene: 8. In germline, CDR1 is SGHAT, CDR2 FQNNGV. The CDR3 region has the DNA TGTGCCAGCAGCTTAAGGACTAGCGGGGGGGCTTACGTTGAGCAGTTCTTC. The encoded protein is CASSLRTSGGAYVEQFF.